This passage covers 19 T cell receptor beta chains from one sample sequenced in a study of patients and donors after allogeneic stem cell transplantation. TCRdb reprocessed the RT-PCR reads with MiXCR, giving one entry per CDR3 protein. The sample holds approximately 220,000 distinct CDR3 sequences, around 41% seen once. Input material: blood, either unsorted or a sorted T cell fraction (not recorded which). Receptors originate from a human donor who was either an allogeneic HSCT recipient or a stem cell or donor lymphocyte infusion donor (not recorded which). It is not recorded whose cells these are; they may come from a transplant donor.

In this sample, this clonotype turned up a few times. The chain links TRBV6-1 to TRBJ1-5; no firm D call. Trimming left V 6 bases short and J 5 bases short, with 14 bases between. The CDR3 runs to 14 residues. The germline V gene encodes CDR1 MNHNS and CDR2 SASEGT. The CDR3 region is CASSHHVRDQPQHF. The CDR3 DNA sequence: TGTGCCAGCAGCCATCATGTTAGGGATCAGCCCCAGCATTTT.

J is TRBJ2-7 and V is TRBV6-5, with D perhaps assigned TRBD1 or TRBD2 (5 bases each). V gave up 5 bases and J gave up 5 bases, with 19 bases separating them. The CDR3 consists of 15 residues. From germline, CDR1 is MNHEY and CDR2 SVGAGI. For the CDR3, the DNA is TGTGCCAGCAGTCGCTCTAAGTGGGGGATCCACGAGCAGTACTTC. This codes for CASSRSKWGIHEQYF.

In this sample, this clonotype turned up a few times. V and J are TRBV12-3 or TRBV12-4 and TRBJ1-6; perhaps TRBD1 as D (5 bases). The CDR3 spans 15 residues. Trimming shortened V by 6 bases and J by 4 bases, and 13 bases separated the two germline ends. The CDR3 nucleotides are TGTGCCAGCAGCCAGGACACCAGTTATAATTCACCCCTCCACTTT. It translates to CASSQDTSYNSPLHF.

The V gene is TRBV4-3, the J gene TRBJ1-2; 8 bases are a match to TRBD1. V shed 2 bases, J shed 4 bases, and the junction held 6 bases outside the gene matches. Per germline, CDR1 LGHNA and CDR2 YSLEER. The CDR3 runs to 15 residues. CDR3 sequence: CASSQSDRGVYGYTF. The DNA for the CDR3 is TGCGCCAGCAGCCAATCCGACAGGGGAGTCTATGGCTACACCTTC.

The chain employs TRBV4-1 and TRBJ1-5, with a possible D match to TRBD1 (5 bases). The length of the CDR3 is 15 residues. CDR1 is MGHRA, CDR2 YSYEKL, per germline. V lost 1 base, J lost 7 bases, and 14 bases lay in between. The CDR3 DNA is TGCGCCAGCAGCCAAGTAGTGGCAGGGTCACAGCCCCAGCATTTT. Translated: CASSQVVAGSQPQHF.

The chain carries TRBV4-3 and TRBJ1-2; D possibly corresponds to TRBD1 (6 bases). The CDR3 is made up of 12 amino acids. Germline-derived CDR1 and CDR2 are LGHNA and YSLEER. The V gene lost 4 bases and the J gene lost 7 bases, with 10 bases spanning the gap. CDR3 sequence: CASSPSGAGYTF. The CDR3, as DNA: TGCGCCAGCAGCCCGTCGGGGGCTGGCTACACCTTC.

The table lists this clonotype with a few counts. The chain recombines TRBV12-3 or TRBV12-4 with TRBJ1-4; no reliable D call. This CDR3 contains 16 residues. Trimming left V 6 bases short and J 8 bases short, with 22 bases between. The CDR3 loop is CASRDGPPVPREKLFF. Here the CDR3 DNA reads TGTGCCAGCAGAGACGGGCCGCCCGTTCCGCGGGAAAAACTGTTTTTT.

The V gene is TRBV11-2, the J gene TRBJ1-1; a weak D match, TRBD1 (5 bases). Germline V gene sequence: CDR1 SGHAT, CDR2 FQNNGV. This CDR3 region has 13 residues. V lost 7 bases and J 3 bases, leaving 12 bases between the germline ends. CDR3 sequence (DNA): TGTGCCAGCAATTTTGCAGGGCACACTGAAGCTTTCTTT. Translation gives CASNFAGHTEAFF.

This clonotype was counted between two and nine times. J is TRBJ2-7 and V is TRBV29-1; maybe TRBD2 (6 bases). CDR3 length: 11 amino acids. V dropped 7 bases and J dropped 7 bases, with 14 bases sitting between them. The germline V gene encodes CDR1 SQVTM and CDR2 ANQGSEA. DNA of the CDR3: TGCAGCGCCCGCCGGGGAGGAGAGCAGTACTTC. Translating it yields CSARRGGEQYF.

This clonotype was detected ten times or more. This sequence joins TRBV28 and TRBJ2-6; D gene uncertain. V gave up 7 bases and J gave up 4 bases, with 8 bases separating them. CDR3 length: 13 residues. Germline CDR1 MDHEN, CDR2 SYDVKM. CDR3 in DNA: TGTGCCAGCATTTGGGTCGGGGCCAACGTCCTGACTTTC. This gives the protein CASIWVGANVLTF.

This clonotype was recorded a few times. The CDR3 protein is CASSYSAGQGNEQFF. The CDR3 region has the DNA TGTGCCAGCAGTTACTCGGCTGGACAGGGGAATGAGCAGTTCTTC. The chain links TRBV6-6 to TRBJ2-1; 9 bases are shared with TRBD1. This CDR3 has 15 amino acids. Germline V gene sequence: CDR1 MNHNY, CDR2 SVGAGI (reference sequence). The V gene end was trimmed by 0 bases and the J gene end by 7 bases; junction bases not matched to a gene: 4.

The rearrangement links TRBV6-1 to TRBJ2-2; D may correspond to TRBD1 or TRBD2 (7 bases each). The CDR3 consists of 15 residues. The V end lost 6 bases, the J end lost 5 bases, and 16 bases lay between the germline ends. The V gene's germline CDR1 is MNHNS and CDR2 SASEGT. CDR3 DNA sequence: TGTGCCAGCAGGGGCCAGGGGGGGCGAACCGGGGAGCTGTTTTTT. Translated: CASRGQGGRTGELFF.

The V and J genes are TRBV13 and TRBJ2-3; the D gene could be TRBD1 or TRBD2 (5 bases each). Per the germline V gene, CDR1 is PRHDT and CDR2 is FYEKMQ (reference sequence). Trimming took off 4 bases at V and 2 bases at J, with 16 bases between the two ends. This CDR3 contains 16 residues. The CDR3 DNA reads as TGTGCCAGCAGCTCGAAAATCCAGGGACCCACAGATACGCAGTATTTT. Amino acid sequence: CASSSKIQGPTDTQYF.

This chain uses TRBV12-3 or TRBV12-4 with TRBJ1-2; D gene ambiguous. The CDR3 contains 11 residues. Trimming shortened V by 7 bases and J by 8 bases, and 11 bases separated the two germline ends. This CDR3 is CASTSEGGYTF. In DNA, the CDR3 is TGTGCCAGCACCTCGGAGGGAGGCTACACCTTC.

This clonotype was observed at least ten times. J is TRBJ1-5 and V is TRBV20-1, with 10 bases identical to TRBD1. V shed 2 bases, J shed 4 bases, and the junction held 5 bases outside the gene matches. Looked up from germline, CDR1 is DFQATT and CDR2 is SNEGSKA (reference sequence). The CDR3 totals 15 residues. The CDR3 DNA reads TGCAGTGCTAGAAGATGGGACAGGGGAAATCAGCCCCAGCATTTT. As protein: CSARRWDRGNQPQHF.

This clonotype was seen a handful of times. The CDR3 coding sequence is TGTGCCAGCAGCCCCCCGGAGGGTGGCTACACCTTC. Translation: CASSPPEGGYTF. This chain joins TRBV12-3 or TRBV12-4 and TRBJ1-2; no definite D call. CDR3 length: 12 residues. Deletions cut 6 bases from V and 7 bases from J, with 12 bases between.

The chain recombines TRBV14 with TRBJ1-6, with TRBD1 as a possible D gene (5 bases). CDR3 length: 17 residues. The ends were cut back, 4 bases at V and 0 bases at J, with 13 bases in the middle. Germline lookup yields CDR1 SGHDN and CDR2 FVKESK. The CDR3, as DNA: TGTGCCAGCAGCCTCGAAGACAGAGGCTCCTATAATTCACCCCTCCACTTT. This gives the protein CASSLEDRGSYNSPLHF.

The CDR3 protein is CASSTITGGNSEAFF. CDR3 nucleotide sequence: TGTGCCAGCTCAACAATCACAGGGGGGAATTCTGAAGCTTTCTTT. V usage is TRBV18 and J usage is TRBJ1-1; TRBD1 matches at 8 bases. This CDR3 comprises 15 residues. Germline V gene sequence: CDR1 KGHSH, CDR2 LQKENI. The V and J ends lost 5 bases and 6 bases, in that order; junction bases with no gene match: 11.

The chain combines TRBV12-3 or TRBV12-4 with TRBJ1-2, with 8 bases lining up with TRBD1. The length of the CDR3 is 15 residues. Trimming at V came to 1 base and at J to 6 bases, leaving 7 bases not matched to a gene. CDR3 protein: CASSLGGTGGNGYTF. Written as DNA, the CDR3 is TGTGCCAGCAGTTTAGGAGGGACAGGCGGAAATGGCTACACCTTC.